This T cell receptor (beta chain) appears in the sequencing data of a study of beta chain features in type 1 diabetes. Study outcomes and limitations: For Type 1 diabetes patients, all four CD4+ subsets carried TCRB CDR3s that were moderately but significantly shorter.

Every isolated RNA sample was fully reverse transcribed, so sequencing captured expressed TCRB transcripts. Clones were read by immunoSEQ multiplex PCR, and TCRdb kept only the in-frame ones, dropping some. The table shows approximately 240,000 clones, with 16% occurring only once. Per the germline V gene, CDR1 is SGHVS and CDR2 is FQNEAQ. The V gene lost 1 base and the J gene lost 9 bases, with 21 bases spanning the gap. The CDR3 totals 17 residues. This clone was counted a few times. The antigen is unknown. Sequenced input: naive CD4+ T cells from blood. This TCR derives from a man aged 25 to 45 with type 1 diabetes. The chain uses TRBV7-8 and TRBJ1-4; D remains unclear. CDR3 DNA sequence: TGTGCCAGCAGCTTAGTCCAAGGCCCCACAGACGCGCAAAAACTGTTTTTT. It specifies CASSLVQGPTDAQKLFF.